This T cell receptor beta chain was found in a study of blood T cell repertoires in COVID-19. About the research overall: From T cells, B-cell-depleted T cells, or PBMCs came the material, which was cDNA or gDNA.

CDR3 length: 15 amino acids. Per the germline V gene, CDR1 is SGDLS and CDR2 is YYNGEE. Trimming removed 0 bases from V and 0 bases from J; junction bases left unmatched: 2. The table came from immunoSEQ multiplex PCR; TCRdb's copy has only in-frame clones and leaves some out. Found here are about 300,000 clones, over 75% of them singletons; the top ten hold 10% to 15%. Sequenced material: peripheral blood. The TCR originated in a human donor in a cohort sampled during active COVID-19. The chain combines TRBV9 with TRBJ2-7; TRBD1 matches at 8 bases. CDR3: CASSVGTGGSYEQYF. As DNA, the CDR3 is TGTGCCAGCAGCGTAGGAACAGGGGGCTCCTACGAGCAGTACTTC.